These 21 T cell receptor beta chains originate from one sample sequenced in a study of blood T cell repertoires in COVID-19. TCRdb's table, derived via immunoSEQ multiplex PCR, lists solely in-frame clones and lacks some. This table has about 190,000 clones, roughly 80% appearing once. Material: peripheral blood. The receptors derive from a man aged 30 to 45 with active or convalescent COVID-19.

This chain joins TRBV7-8 and TRBJ2-5, with 7 bases lining up with TRBD1. The CDR3 is 15 residues long. Per germline, CDR1 SGHVS and CDR2 FQNEAQ. J was trimmed by 1 base and V by 5 bases; bases with no gene match: 7. The CDR3, as DNA: TGTGCCAGCAGCATAAGGGACAGCCCCCAAGAGACCCAGTACTTC. Translated, it gives CASSIRDSPQETQYF. The entire variable domain, with the rest obtained from reference TRBV7-8 and TRBJ2-5, is as follows: GAGVSQSPRYKVAKRGQDVALRCDPISGHVSLFWYQQALGQGPEFLTYFQNEAQLDKSGLPSDRFFAERPEGSVSTLKIQRTQQEDSAVYLCASSIRDSPQETQYFGPGTRLLVL.

This rearrangement joins TRBV4-1 to TRBJ1-1; tentatively, D is TRBD1 (6 bases). Trimming left V 0 bases short and J 3 bases short, with 17 bases between. Germline CDR1 and CDR2: MGHRA and YSYEKL. The CDR3 totals 17 residues. CDR3 DNA sequence: TGCGCCAGCAGCCAAGAATGGGACACCCTTCAGGACACTGAAGCTTTCTTT. This codes for CASSQEWDTLQDTEAFF.

J is TRBJ1-5 and V is TRBV6-5; 8 nucleotides match TRBD1. J gave up 4 bases and V 6 bases, and 8 bases lay outside the gene matches. The CDR3 contains 15 residues. The germline gives CDR1 MNHEY, CDR2 SVGAGI. The CDR3 protein is CASRVYGTGNQPQHF. As DNA, the CDR3 is TGTGCCAGCAGAGTTTACGGGACAGGTAATCAGCCCCAGCATTTT.

V is TRBV29-1 and J is TRBJ1-1; TRBD1 agrees at 8 bases. Germline CDR1 reads SQVTM; CDR2 reads ANQGSEA. CDR3 size: 16 residues. V lost 6 bases, J lost 4 bases, and 16 bases stayed unmatched. CDR3 loop: CSVPAVRGLVATEAFF. CDR3 in DNA: TGCAGCGTCCCCGCGGTCAGGGGGCTAGTGGCCACTGAAGCTTTCTTT.

The chain has TRBV6-4 and TRBJ2-1; 9 bases are shared with TRBD1. There are 15 residues in the CDR3. V lost 3 bases to trimming and J lost 9 bases; unmatched junction nucleotides: 9. In germline, CDR1 is MRHNA, CDR2 SNTAGT. DNA of the CDR3: TGTGCCAGCAGTGAGGCTCCGGGACAGGGTGGTGAGCAGTTCTTC. It translates to CASSEAPGQGGEQFF.

The chain links TRBV6-5 to TRBJ2-7, with 8 bases aligning to TRBD1. This CDR3 region has 14 residues. Looked up from germline, CDR1 is MNHEY and CDR2 is SVGAGI. Trimming at V came to 4 bases and at J to 0 bases, leaving 2 bases not matched to a gene. CDR3 in DNA: TGTGCCAGCAGTTGGACAGGGAGCTCCTACGAGCAGTACGTC. Translation: CASSWTGSSYEQYV.

The chain combines TRBV7-9 with TRBJ2-1; 11 bases fit TRBD2. This CDR3 is 17 amino acids long. The ends lost 5 bases at V and 4 bases at J; junction bases unmatched: 10. CDR1 and CDR2 (germline): SEHNR, FQNEAQ (reference sequence). The chain's CDR3 is CASSPNPGTSGYNEQFF. CDR3 nucleotide sequence: TGTGCCAGCAGCCCCAACCCCGGGACTAGCGGATACAATGAGCAGTTCTTC. The variable domain in full, with the rest retrieved from reference TRBV7-9 and TRBJ2-1, is DTGVSQNPRHKITKRGQNVTFRCDPISEHNRLYWYRQTLGQGPEFLTYFQNEAQLEKSRLLSDRFSAERPKGSFSTLEIQRTEQGDSAMYLCASSPNPGTSGYNEQFFGPGTRLTVL.

The chain employs TRBV27 and TRBJ1-1; D gene uncertain. The CDR3 has 13 amino acids. CDR1 is MNHEY, CDR2 SMNVEV, per germline (reference sequence). V lost 3 bases, J lost 1 base, and 6 bases lay in between. CDR3: CASSFRGNTEAFF. CDR3 sequence (DNA): TGTGCCAGCAGTTTTCGGGGGAACACTGAAGCTTTCTTT.

This chain links TRBV18 with TRBJ2-5; TRBD2 is a possible D gene (5 bases). The CDR3 contains 14 residues. The V gene's germline CDR1 is KGHSH and CDR2 LQKENI. With 6 bases removed from V and 1 base from J, the gap between germline ends came to 12 bases. CDR3 coding DNA: TGTGCCAGCTCGGAGGTGACCACCCAAGAGACCCAGTACTTC. It codes for CASSEVTTQETQYF.

The chain links TRBV27 to TRBJ1-4; no clear D. The ends were cut back, 6 bases at V and 8 bases at J, with 7 bases in the middle. Germline CDR1 and CDR2: MNHEY and SMNVEV (reference sequence). This CDR3 contains 11 residues. Here the CDR3 reads CASRENEKLFF. The CDR3 DNA follows: TGTGCCAGCAGAGAGAACGAAAAACTGTTTTTT.

The CDR3 DNA follows: TGTGCCACCCGACAGGGCCTAATGGGTGAGCAGTTCTTC. Translated, it gives CATRQGLMGEQFF. V and J are TRBV5-4 and TRBJ2-1; TRBD1 aligns across 7 bases. CDR3 length equals 13 residues. V lost 9 bases to trimming and J lost 9 bases; unmatched junction nucleotides: 12. CDR1 is SGHNT and CDR2 is YYREEE in the germline V gene (reference sequence).

The chain combines TRBV5-8 with TRBJ1-3; no definite D call. V lost 3 bases, J lost 0 bases, and 4 bases lay in between. Germline lookup yields CDR1 SGHTS and CDR2 YDEGEE. This CDR3 comprises 13 residues. The CDR3 nucleotides are TGTGCCAGCAGCTGGAGCTCTGGAAACACCATATATTTT. Its translation: CASSWSSGNTIYF.

The CDR3 reads CAISESRRGSGYYGYTF. The CDR3 region has the DNA TGTGCCATCAGTGAGTCGAGAAGGGGCTCTGGTTATTATGGCTACACCTTC. The chain couples TRBV10-3 to TRBJ1-2, with D perhaps matching TRBD1 (5 bases). Germline-derived CDR1 and CDR2 are ENHRY and SYGVKD. Trimming removed 0 bases at V and 5 bases at J, with 19 bases between. This CDR3 has 17 residues.

On this clone: One end of the junction does not line up with germline, which may come from a read error. This chain uses TRBV3-1 (or the pseudogene TRBV3-2) with TRBJ1-4; 10 bases fit TRBD1. Germline CDR1 reads LGHDT; CDR2 reads YNNKEL (reference sequence). The CDR3 totals 16 residues. The DNA for the CDR3 is TGTGCCAGCAGCGAAGACAGGGGGCGAACTAATGAAAAACTGTTTTTT. It translates to CASSEDRGRTNEKLFF.

In its sample, this clone was seen once. The V and J genes are TRBV19 and TRBJ2-3, with 7 bases identical to TRBD1. The CDR3 is made up of 16 amino acids. Germline V gene lookup returns CDR1 LNHDA and CDR2 SQIVND (reference sequence). V lost 9 bases, J lost 1 base, and 13 bases stayed unmatched. Here the CDR3 reads CASPGLPGQRTDTQYF. The CDR3 nucleotides are TGTGCCAGCCCGGGTTTGCCGGGACAGCGCACAGATACGCAGTATTTT.

V is TRBV19 and J is TRBJ1-1; possible D gene TRBD1, 5 bases. The length of the CDR3 is 14 residues. Germline loops: CDR1 LNHDA, CDR2 SQIVND (reference sequence). Trimming shortened V by 6 bases and J by 3 bases, and 14 bases separated the two germline ends. This CDR3 reads CASRDGQLDTEAFF. The CDR3 DNA is TGTGCCAGTAGGGATGGACAACTGGACACTGAAGCTTTCTTT.

The chain combines TRBV19 with TRBJ2-3; 9 bases agree with TRBD1. Germline-derived CDR1 and CDR2 are LNHDA and SQIVND (reference sequence). The CDR3 covers 16 residues. Trimming removed 4 bases from V and 4 bases from J; junction bases left unmatched: 9. Here the CDR3 reads CASSTSTGGIADTQYF. The CDR3, as DNA: TGTGCCAGTAGTACTTCGACAGGGGGGATAGCAGATACGCAGTATTTT.

The J gene is TRBJ1-1, the V gene TRBV2, with D hard to call. Deletions cut 3 bases from V and 0 bases from J, with 8 bases between. The CDR3 spans 14 residues. CDR1 and CDR2 (germline): SNHLY, FYNNEI. In nucleotides, the CDR3 is TGTGCCAGCAGTGATCCGGGGATGAACACTGAAGCTTTCTTT. This encodes CASSDPGMNTEAFF.

This clone has a count of ten or more. The chain is built from TRBV6-5 and TRBJ1-2; 7 bases fit TRBD1. V dropped 2 bases and J dropped 8; count of bases not matched to a gene: 11. CDR1 is MNHEY and CDR2 is SVGAGI in the germline V gene. The CDR3 consists of 15 residues. The CDR3 nucleotides read TGTGCCAGCAGTTACCTATCCACAGGGGCCGACGGCTACACCTTC. This encodes CASSYLSTGADGYTF.

The V gene is TRBV6-6, the J gene TRBJ1-2, with TRBD1 matching 9 bases. Germline lookup yields CDR1 MNHNY and CDR2 SVGAGI (reference sequence). The CDR3 is made up of 16 amino acids. V gave up 5 bases and J gave up 7 bases; unmatched junction bases: 14. In nucleotides, the CDR3 is TGTGCCAGCAGTGTCCCCGTACAGGGGGCGCTTGGTGGCTACACCTTC. This translates into CASSVPVQGALGGYTF.

The chain carries TRBV7-2 and TRBJ1-3, with D uncertain. The germline CDR1 and CDR2 sequences are SGHTA and FQGNSA. The CDR3 is made up of 14 amino acids. V shed 1 base and J shed 2 bases, with 6 bases lying between them. The CDR3 DNA follows: TGTGCCAGCAGCTTAGGGGCCACTGGAAACACCATATATTTT. Amino acids: CASSLGATGNTIYF. The whole variable domain, remainder taken from reference TRBV7-2 and TRBJ1-3, is GAGVSQSPSNKVTEKGKDVELRCDPISGHTALYWYRQSLGQGLEFLIYFQGNSAPDKSGLPSDRFSAERTGGSVSTLTIQRTQQEDSAVYLCASSLGATGNTIYFGEGSWLTVV.